This TCR beta chain was identified during a study of Graves' ophthalmopathy and Graves' hyperthyroidism. Looking at the study overall: The blood sample was drawn at first diagnosis and before any treatment. Whole-study results and caveats: Progression of ophthalmopathy was predicted by the model with approximately 71% sensitivity and around 72% specificity.

Certain patients, namely those with other autoimmune diseases, uncontrolled infections, pregnancy or lactation, were excluded. This clonotype has a handful of counts. Its antigen is unknown. Researchers took RNA transcripts and amplified TCR beta CDR3 regions from them. RT-PCR with HTBI primers came first, then second-round multiplex PCR. TCRdb re-derived calls from the multiplex PCR reads in MiXCR, one entry per CDR3 protein. The sample has 650,000 to 900,000 distinct CDR3 sequences, 35% to 50% seen once. This receptor was taken from an adult man with Graves' ophthalmopathy. The sequencing input was peripheral blood.

CDR3 sequence reads: CASSEWEWAITNEKLFF. The CDR3 region has the DNA TGTGCCAGCAGTGAATGGGAGTGGGCGATAACTAATGAAAAACTGTTTTTT. The gene calls are TRBV2 and TRBJ1-4; no reliable D call. The CDR3 consists of 17 residues. The germline gives CDR1 SNHLY, CDR2 FYNNEI. V lost 2 bases to trimming and J lost 1 base, with 14 bases between them.